Listed here are 21 T cell receptor beta chains from one sample, sequenced in a study of beta chain features in type 1 diabetes. Study-level points and caveats: The study found moderately but significantly shorter TCRB CDR3s in all four CD4+ subsets of Type 1 diabetes patients.

The study reverse transcribed the entire isolated RNA, so it sequenced expressed TCRB transcripts. The table came from immunoSEQ multiplex PCR; TCRdb's copy has only in-frame clones and leaves some out. Of 150,000 to 190,000 clones listed, around 10% were seen once; the top ten hold 0.45% to 0.6%. Which antigens these TCRs recognize remains unknown. The material sequenced was central memory CD4+ T cells from blood. All receptors come from a man aged 30 to 45 with type 1 diabetes.

This clone was counted a few times. This chain links TRBV10-3 with TRBJ2-5; D uncertain. CDR1 ENHRY and CDR2 SYGVKD come from the germline V gene. Trimming took 5 bases from V and 5 from J, leaving 12 bases between them. The CDR3 is made up of 13 amino acids. The CDR3 here is CAISQTGSETQYF. For the CDR3, the DNA is TGTGCCATCAGTCAGACTGGGTCGGAGACCCAGTACTTC.

This clone was seen a few times. This chain joins TRBV29-1 and TRBJ1-2; D not certain. The CDR3 runs to 12 residues. The V end was cut by 4 bases, the J end by 8 bases, with 14 bases between. CDR1 and CDR2 from the germline V gene are SQVTM and ANQGSEA. As DNA, the CDR3 is TGCAGCGTTGTTTCGCCTGACGGGGGCTACACCTTC. Translating gives CSVVSPDGGYTF. Together with reference TRBV29-1 and TRBJ1-2, the CDR3 gives the full variable domain: SAVISQKPSRDICQRGTSLTIQCQVDSQVTMMFWYRQQPGQSLTLIATANQGSEATYESGFVIDKFPISRPNLTFSTLTVSNMSPEDSSIYLCSVVSPDGGYTFGSGTRLTVV.

This rearrangement joins TRBV7-2 to TRBJ1-4; 7 bases agree with TRBD1. The germline CDR1 and CDR2 sequences are SGHTA and FQGNSA. The CDR3 covers 15 residues. The V segment lost 5 bases and the J segment 8 bases; nucleotides outside the gene matches: 11. CDR3 DNA sequence: TGTGCCAGCAGCCCAAGCAGGGGGGACAGAGAAAAACTGTTTTTT. It encodes CASSPSRGDREKLFF.

V and J are TRBV4-1 and TRBJ2-5; possible D gene TRBD2, 6 bases. In germline, CDR1 is MGHRA, CDR2 YSYEKL. The CDR3 is 13 residues long. V was shortened by 4 bases and J by 4 bases, with 10 bases between the two germline ends. CDR3 nucleotides: TGCGCCAGCAGCCGCGGAGGGGCAGAGACCCAGTACTTC. This encodes CASSRGGAETQYF.

This clone showed up just a few times. The chain carries TRBV7-2 and TRBJ2-7; tentatively, D is TRBD2 (5 bases). Germline lookup yields CDR1 SGHTA and CDR2 FQGNSA. There are 13 residues in the CDR3. The V end was cut by 5 bases, the J end by 6 bases, with 14 bases between. DNA of the CDR3: TGTGCCAGCAGCCCCCCCTCTAGCCGCGAGCAGTACTTC. This translates into CASSPPSSREQYF.

The chain uses TRBV4-2 and TRBJ2-7; a possible D gene is TRBD2 (5 bases). Germline lookup yields CDR1 LGHNA and CDR2 YNFKEQ. V lost 5 bases to trimming and J lost 2 bases, with 13 bases between them. CDR3 size: 14 residues. The CDR3 loop reads CASSSRTFPYEQYF. The CDR3 DNA reads as TGTGCCAGCAGCTCCAGGACTTTCCCCTACGAGCAGTACTTC.

This clone appeared many times. The chain is built from TRBV30 and TRBJ2-1, with 10 bases fitting TRBD2. The CDR3 totals 12 residues. Germline V lookup: CDR1 GTSNPN, CDR2 SVGIG (reference sequence). The V gene end was trimmed by 3 bases and the J gene end by 9 bases; junction bases not matched to a gene: 2. For the CDR3, the DNA is TGTGCCTGGAGCCGGACTAGCGGTGAGCAGTTCTTC. Protein product: CAWSRTSGEQFF.

This clone was recorded a few times. The rearrangement links TRBV5-1 to TRBJ1-1, with D unresolved. The length of the CDR3 is 14 residues. Germline-derived CDR1 and CDR2 are SGHRS and YFSETQ. V lost 4 bases, J lost 1 base, and 11 bases lay in between. CDR3 amino acids: CASSDIQQNTEAFF. The DNA of the CDR3 is TGCGCCAGCAGCGATATACAGCAGAACACTGAAGCTTTCTTT.

Only a few counts were recorded for this clone. The rearrangement links TRBV7-9 to TRBJ2-7, with 7 nucleotides matching TRBD1. The germline V gene has CDR1 SEHNR and CDR2 FQNEAQ (reference sequence). The V gene end was trimmed by 0 bases and the J gene end by 7 bases; junction bases not matched to a gene: 6. CDR3 length: 14 amino acids. The CDR3 DNA sequence: TGTGCCAGCAGCTTAGCGTTGACAGGGCGGGAGCAGTACTTC. Amino acids: CASSLALTGREQYF. The full variable domain, with the rest looked up from reference TRBV7-9 and TRBJ2-7, is DTGVSQNPRHKITKRGQNVTFRCDPISEHNRLYWYRQTLGQGPEFLTYFQNEAQLEKSRLLSDRFSAERPKGSFSTLEIQRTEQGDSAMYLCASSLALTGREQYFGPGTRLTVT.

This clone was picked up one time. This chain links TRBV14 with TRBJ2-3; TRBD2 is a possible D gene (6 bases). In germline, CDR1 is SGHDN, CDR2 FVKESK. Between the trimmed V and J ends, which lost 0 bases and 3 bases, there was a span of 13 bases. The CDR3 extends over 16 amino acids. Written as DNA, the CDR3 is TGTGCCAGCAGCCAAGACGGCGGGATAGGGACAGATACGCAGTATTTT. Translated: CASSQDGGIGTDTQYF.

The chain combines TRBV19 with TRBJ1-2; 7 bases line up with TRBD1. V lost 1 base to trimming and J lost 1 base; unmatched junction nucleotides: 3. This CDR3 has 15 residues. Germline CDR1 is LNHDA and CDR2 is SQIVND (reference sequence). The CDR3 DNA is TGTGCCAGTAGTATAGTGGGACAGCTTAACTATGGCTACACCTTC. Protein sequence: CASSIVGQLNYGYTF.

The chain is built from TRBV15 and TRBJ2-2; D call uncertain. Germline V lookup: CDR1 LNHNV, CDR2 YYDKDF (reference sequence). This CDR3 contains 13 residues. The V and J ends lost 3 bases and 6 bases respectively, with 8 bases between them. CDR3 in amino acids: CATSSQFPGELFF. As DNA, the CDR3 is TGTGCCACCAGCAGTCAATTTCCCGGGGAGCTGTTTTTT.

This rearrangement joins TRBV27 to TRBJ2-7, with 8 nucleotides matching TRBD2. Germline assignment: CDR1 MNHEY and CDR2 SMNVEV (reference sequence). The CDR3 runs to 16 residues. Losses at the gene ends were 5 bases for V and 5 bases for J; bases not matched to a gene: 14. CDR3 sequence (DNA): TGTGCCAGCAGTCCCCTCGGGACTAGAGTTCAGGACGAGCAGTACTTC. Translation: CASSPLGTRVQDEQYF.

Notes on this clone: This sample includes further DNA sequences coding for the same CDR3. This chain uses TRBV28 with TRBJ1-5; D unresolved. CDR3 length equals 13 residues. The V end lost 3 bases, the J end lost 4 bases, and 7 bases lay between the germline ends. CDR1 and CDR2 (germline): MDHEN, SYDVKM. The CDR3 region has the DNA TGTGCCAGCAGTTTTTCCACAAATCAGCCCCAGCATTTT. Protein: CASSFSTNQPQHF.

The table lists this clone with a few counts. The chain joins TRBV7-9 to TRBJ2-2, with TRBD2 matching 7 bases. Germline CDR1 SEHNR, CDR2 FQNEAQ (reference sequence). The CDR3 contains 14 residues. With V trimmed by 3 bases and J by 5 bases, 3 bases remained unmatched. CDR3 bases: TGTGCCAGCAGCTTGGGACTAAGAACCGGGGAGCTGTTTTTT. This sequence encodes CASSLGLRTGELFF. The complete variable domain, with remaining parts taken from reference TRBV7-9 and TRBJ2-2, reads DTGVSQNPRHKITKRGQNVTFRCDPISEHNRLYWYRQTLGQGPEFLTYFQNEAQLEKSRLLSDRFSAERPKGSFSTLEIQRTEQGDSAMYLCASSLGLRTGELFFGEGSRLTVL.

The chain couples TRBV18 to TRBJ2-4, with 7 bases identical to TRBD1. This CDR3 contains 13 residues. Germline CDR1 KGHSH, CDR2 LQKENI. The V gene end was trimmed by 3 bases and the J gene end by 6 bases; junction bases not matched to a gene: 2. The CDR3 loop is CASSPGQPNIQYF. Written as DNA, the CDR3 is TGTGCCAGCTCACCGGGACAGCCAAACATTCAGTACTTC.

This chain connects TRBV5-5 to TRBJ2-5; no definite D call. The V gene lost 7 bases and the J gene lost 7 bases, with 17 bases spanning the gap. The germline CDR1 and CDR2 sequences are SGHKS and YYEKEE (reference sequence). The CDR3 has 13 residues. DNA for the CDR3: TGTGCCAGCTCCTCTCCGGGTCGCGGGACCCAGTACTTC. It yields the protein CASSSPGRGTQYF.

The rearrangement joins TRBV29-1 to TRBJ2-5; 7 nucleotides line up with TRBD2. Per the germline V gene, CDR1 is SQVTM and CDR2 is ANQGSEA. With 5 bases clipped from V and 7 bases from J, the junction kept 13 bases outside the gene matches. This CDR3 has 14 residues. This CDR3 is CSVRLGSGGGTQYF. The CDR3 DNA reads as TGCAGCGTTCGATTGGGGAGTGGGGGGGGGACCCAGTACTTC.

J is TRBJ2-7 and V is TRBV5-1; the D is unclear. CDR1 and CDR2 (germline): SGHRS, YFSETQ. Trimming removed 1 base from V and 3 bases from J, with 14 bases in between. This CDR3 comprises 15 residues. The CDR3 DNA reads as TGCGCCAGCAGCTTGTACTCAAGAGGCGACTACGAGCAGTACTTC. This codes for CASSLYSRGDYEQYF.

CDR3 DNA: TGCGCCAGCTGCAGGCCCTCTGGGGCCAACGTCCTGACTTTC. Translation: CASCRPSGANVLTF. The chain carries TRBV5-1 and TRBJ2-6; D unclear. CDR3 length equals 14 residues. Germline values: CDR1 SGHRS, CDR2 YFSETQ. The V end lost 7 bases, the J end lost 0 bases, and 8 bases lay between the germline ends.

This clone was observed a few times. The chain is built from TRBV7-9 and TRBJ2-2; tentatively, D is TRBD1 (6 bases). Per the germline V gene, CDR1 is SEHNR and CDR2 is FQNEAQ (reference sequence). CDR3 length: 15 residues. The V end lost 2 bases, the J end lost 3 bases, and 10 bases lay between the germline ends. CDR3 nucleotide sequence: TGTGCCAGCAGCTTAAGGACAGAGTACACCGGGGAGCTGTTTTTT. Amino acids: CASSLRTEYTGELFF.